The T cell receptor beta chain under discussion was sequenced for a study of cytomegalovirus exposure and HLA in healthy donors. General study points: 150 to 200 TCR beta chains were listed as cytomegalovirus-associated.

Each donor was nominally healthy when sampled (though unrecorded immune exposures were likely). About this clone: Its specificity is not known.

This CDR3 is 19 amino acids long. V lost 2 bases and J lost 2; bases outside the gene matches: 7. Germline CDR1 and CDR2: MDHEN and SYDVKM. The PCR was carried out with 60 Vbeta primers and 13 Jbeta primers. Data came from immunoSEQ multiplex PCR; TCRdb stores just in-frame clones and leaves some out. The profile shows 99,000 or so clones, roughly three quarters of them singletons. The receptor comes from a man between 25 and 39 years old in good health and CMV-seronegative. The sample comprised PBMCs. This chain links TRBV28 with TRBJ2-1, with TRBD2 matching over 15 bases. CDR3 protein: CASSLPGLAGGRPYNEQFF. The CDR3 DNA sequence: TGTGCCAGCAGTTTACCGGGACTAGCGGGAGGCCGGCCCTACAATGAGCAGTTCTTC.